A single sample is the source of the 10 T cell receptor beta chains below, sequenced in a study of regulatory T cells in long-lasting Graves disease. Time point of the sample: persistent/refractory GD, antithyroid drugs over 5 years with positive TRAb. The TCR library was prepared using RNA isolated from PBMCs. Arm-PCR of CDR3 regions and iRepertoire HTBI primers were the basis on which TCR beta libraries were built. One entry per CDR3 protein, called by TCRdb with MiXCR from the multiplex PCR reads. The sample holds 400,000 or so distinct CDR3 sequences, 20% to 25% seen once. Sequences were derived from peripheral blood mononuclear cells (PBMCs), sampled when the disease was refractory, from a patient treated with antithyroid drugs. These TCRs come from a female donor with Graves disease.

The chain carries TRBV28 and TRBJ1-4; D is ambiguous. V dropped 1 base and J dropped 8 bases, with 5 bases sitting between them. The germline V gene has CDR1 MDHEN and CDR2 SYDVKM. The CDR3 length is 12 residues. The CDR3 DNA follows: TGTGCCAGCAGTTTATTAAGGGAAAAACTGTTTTTT. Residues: CASSLLREKLFF.

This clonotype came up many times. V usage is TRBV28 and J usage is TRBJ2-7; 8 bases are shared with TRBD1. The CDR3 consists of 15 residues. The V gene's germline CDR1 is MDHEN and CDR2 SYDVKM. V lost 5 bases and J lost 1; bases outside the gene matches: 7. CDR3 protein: CASSPLGQGSYEQYF. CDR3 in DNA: TGTGCCAGCAGTCCGCTAGGACAGGGATCCTACGAGCAGTACTTC.

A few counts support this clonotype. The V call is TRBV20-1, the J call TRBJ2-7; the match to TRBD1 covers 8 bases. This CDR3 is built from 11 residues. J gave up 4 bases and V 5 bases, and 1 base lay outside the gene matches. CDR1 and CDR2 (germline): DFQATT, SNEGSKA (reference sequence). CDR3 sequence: CSAWTGYEQYF. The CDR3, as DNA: TGCAGTGCTTGGACAGGGTACGAGCAGTACTTC.

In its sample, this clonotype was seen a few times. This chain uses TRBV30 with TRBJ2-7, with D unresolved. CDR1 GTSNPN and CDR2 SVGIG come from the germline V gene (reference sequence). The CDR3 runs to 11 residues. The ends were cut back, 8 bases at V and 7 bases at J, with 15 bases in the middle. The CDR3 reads CAARSLREQYF. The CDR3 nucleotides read TGTGCCGCAAGATCTCTCCGGGAGCAGTACTTC.

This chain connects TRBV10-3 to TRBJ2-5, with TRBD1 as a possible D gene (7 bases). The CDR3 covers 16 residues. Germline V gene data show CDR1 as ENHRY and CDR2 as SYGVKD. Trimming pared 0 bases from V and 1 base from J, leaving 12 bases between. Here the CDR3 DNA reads TGTGCCATCAGTGAGTCCAGGGGGGCGACCCAAGAGACCCAGTACTTC. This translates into CAISESRGATQETQYF.

The CDR3 DNA reads as TGTGCCAGCAACATGACAGGGGGCGGCTATGGCTACACCTTC. Translated, it gives CASNMTGGGYGYTF. This rearrangement joins TRBV7-2 to TRBJ1-2; TRBD1 matches at 10 bases. V lost 7 bases, J lost 4 bases, and 6 bases stayed unmatched. The CDR3 consists of 14 residues. Germline V CDR1 and CDR2: SGHTA, FQGNSA. The variable domain in full, completed from reference TRBV7-2 and TRBJ1-2, reads GAGVSQSPSNKVTEKGKDVELRCDPISGHTALYWYRQSLGQGLEFLIYFQGNSAPDKSGLPSDRFSAERTGGSVSTLTIQRTQQEDSAVYLCASNMTGGGYGYTFGSGTRLTVV.

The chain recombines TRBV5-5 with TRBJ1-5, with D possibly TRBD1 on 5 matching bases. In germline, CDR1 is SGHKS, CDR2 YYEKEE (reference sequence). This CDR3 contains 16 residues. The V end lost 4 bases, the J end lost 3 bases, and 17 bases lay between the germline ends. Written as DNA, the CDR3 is TGTGCCAGCAGCCGCGGCAGGGCTGAATACAATCAGCCCCAGCATTTT. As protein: CASSRGRAEYNQPQHF.

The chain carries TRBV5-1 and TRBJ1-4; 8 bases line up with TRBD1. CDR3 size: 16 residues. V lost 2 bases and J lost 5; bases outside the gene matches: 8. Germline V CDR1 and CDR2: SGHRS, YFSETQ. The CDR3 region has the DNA TGCGCCAGCAGCTTTAGCAGGGGGCTTGGAAATGAAAAACTGTTTTTT. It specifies CASSFSRGLGNEKLFF. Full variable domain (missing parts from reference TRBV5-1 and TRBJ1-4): KAGVTQTPRYLIKTRGQQVTLSCSPISGHRSVSWYQQTPGQGLQFLFEYFSETQRNKGNFPGRFSGRQFSNSRSEMNVSTLELGDSALYLCASSFSRGLGNEKLFFGSGTQLSVL.

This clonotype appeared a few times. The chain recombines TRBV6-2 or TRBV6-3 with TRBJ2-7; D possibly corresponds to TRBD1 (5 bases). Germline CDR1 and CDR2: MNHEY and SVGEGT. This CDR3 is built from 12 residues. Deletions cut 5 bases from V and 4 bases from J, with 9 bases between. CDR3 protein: CASSIDRYEQYF. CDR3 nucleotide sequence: TGTGCCAGCAGTATCGACAGATACGAGCAGTACTTC.

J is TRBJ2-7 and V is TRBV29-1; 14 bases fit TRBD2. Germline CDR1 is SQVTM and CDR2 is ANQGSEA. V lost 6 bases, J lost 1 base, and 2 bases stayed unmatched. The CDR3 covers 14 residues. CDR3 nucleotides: TGCAGCGTCAGACTAGCGGGAGGGTCCTACGAGCAGTACTTC. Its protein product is CSVRLAGGSYEQYF.